This TCR beta chain was profiled in a study of blood T cell repertoires in COVID-19. Study details: The United States, Italy and Spain supplied acute and convalescent COVID-19 samples.

Trimming cost V 4 bases and J 6 bases; bases outside gene matches: 11. Germline V CDR1 and CDR2: KGHSH, LQKENI. The CDR3 is made up of 16 amino acids. Those enrolled, adults aged roughly 18 to 89 years, came from under 25 US areas. Symptom resolution, clearance, or two negative PCRs marked the recovered donors of Cohort 3. In the original workflow: Researchers report that nucleated cell counts were estimated from reference gene primer amplification. Profiled with immunoSEQ multiplex PCR; TCRdb holds only in-frame clones, not every one. The V and J calls and clone size come from that table; D and trimming were worked out from the DNA. Of 160,000 or so clones listed, 85% to 90% were seen once; the top ten hold 5% to 8.5%.

The sequence came from a woman in her forties or fifties who had recovered from COVID-19. Sequenced: PBMCs or T cells enriched from blood (not recorded which). The chain is built from TRBV18 and TRBJ1-4; TRBD1 matches 7 bases. The CDR3 sequence: CASSLLRDREDEKLFF. The CDR3 DNA reads TGTGCCAGCTCACTCTTGCGGGACAGAGAGGATGAAAAACTGTTTTTT.